The clone carrying this TCR beta chain was counted at least ten times. The record originates from a study of T-cell reconstitution after alpha-beta-depleted transplantation in children. The TCRbeta library incorporated unique molecular identifiers. TCRdb re-derived calls from the PCR reads in MiXCR, one entry per CDR3 protein. Of 540,000 or so distinct CDR3 sequences detected, about 21% appear once; the ten largest clones hold around an eighth. This CDR3 spans 17 amino acids. The sample in question was PBMCs, mostly from graft donor cells, obtained 360 days after TCRalphabeta/CD19-depleted stem cell transplant. The sequence came from a boy in the first two years of life who had a stem cell transplant for acute myeloid leukemia, so the T cells may come from the graft donor. The chain is built from TRBV21-1 and TRBJ2-7; the table's TRBD2 call for D was not verified on the DNA. TRBV21-1 has pseudogene status. In DNA, the CDR3 is TGTGCCAGCAGCAACTCTGCCCAGGGTGGAGGCCCGGGAGAGCAGTACGTC. It is translated as CASSNSAQGGGPGEQYV.